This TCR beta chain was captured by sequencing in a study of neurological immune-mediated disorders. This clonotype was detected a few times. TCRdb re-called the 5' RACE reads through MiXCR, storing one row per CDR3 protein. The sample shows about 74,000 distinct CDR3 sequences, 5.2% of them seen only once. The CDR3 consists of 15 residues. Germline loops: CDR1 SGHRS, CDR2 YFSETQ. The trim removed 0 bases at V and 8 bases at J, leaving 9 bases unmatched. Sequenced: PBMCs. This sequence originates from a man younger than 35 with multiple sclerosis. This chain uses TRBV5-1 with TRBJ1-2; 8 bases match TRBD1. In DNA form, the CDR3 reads TGCGCCAGCAGCTTGGAGAATCAGGGGGCGGAGGGCTACACCTTC. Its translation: CASSLENQGAEGYTF.